This TCR beta chain was profiled in a study of shared clonotypes between healthy human individuals. Study findings and constraints: Donor clonotype sharing was expected to depend on sequencing depth. Generation probability values for non-shared clonotypes were lower than those for clonotypes shared by all four donors. Estimated richness values were generally larger in naive subsets than in memory subsets.

Produced via immunoSEQ multiplex PCR; TCRdb's table is partial and in-frame only. The data contain some 1 million clones, around 75% of them seen just once; the ten biggest clones take up approximately 1.5%. V was cut by 4 bases and J by 0 bases, with 14 bases left in between. CDR3 length: 15 residues. Germline CDR1 SGHNT, CDR2 YYREEE (reference sequence). Points on this clone: Its matching antigen is unknown.

The sequenced sample was memory CD4+ T cells sorted from blood. This sample's subset: CD45RA-negative fraction. The sequence was obtained from a man aged 18 to 35 in good health. V and J are TRBV5-4 and TRBJ2-7, with a tentative D call TRBD1 (5 bases). The CDR3 protein is CASSVGHKSSYEQYF. The DNA for the CDR3 is TGTGCCAGCAGCGTCGGACACAAGAGCTCCTACGAGCAGTACTTC.